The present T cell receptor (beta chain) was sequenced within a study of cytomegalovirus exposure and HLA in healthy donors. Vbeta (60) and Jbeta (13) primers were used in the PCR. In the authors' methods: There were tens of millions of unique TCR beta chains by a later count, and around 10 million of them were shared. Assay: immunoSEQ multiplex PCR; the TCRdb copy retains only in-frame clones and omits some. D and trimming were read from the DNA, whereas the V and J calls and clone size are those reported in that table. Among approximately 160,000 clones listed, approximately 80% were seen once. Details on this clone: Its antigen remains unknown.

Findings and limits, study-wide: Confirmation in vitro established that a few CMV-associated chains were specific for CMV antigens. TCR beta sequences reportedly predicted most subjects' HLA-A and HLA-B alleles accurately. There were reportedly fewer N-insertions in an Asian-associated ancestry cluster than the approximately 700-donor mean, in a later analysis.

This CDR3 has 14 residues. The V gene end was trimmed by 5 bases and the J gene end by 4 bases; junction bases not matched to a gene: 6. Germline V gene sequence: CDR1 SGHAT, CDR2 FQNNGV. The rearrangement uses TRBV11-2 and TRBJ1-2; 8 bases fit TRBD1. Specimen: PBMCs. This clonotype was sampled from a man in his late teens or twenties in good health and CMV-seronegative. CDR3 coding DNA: TGTGCCAGCAGCCCGATGACAGGGGTCTATGGCTACACCTTC. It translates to CASSPMTGVYGYTF.